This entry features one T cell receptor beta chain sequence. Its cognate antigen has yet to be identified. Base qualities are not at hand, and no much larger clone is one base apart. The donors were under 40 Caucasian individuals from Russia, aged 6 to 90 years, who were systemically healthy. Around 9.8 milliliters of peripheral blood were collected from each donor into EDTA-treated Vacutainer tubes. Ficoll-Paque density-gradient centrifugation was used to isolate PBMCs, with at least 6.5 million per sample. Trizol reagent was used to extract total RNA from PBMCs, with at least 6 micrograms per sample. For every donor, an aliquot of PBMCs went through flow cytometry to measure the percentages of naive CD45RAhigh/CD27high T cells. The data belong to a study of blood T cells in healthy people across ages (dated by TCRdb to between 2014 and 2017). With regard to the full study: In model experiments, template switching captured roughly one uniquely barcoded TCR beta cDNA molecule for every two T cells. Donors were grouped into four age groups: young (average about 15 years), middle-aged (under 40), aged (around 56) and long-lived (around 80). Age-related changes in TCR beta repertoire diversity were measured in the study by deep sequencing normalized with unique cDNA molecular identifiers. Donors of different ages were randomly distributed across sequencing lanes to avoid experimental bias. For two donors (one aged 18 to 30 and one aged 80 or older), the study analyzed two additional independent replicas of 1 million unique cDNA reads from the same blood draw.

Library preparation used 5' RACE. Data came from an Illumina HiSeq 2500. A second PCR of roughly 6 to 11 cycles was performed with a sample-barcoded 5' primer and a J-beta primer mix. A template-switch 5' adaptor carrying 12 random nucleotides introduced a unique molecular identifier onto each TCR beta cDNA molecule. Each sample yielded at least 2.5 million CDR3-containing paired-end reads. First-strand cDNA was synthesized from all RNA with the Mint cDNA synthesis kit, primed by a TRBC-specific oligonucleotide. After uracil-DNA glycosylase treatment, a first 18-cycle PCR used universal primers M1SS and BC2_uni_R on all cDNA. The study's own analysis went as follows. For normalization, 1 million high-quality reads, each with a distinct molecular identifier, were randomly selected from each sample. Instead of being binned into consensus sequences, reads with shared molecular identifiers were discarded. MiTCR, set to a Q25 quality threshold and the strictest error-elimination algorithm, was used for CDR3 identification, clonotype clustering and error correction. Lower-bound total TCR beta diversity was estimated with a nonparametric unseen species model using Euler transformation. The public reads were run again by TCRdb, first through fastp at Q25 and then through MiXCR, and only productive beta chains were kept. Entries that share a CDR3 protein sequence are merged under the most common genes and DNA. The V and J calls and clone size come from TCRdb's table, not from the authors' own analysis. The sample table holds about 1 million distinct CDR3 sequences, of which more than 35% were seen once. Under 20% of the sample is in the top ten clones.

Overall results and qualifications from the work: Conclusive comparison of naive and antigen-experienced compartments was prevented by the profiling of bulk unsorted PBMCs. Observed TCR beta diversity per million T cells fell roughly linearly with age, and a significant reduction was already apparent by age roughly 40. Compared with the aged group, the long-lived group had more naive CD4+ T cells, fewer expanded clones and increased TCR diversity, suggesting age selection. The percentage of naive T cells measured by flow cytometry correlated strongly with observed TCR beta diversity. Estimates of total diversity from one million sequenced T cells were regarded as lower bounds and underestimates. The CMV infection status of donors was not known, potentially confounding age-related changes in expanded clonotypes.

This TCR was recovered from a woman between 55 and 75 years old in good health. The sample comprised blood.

The CDR3 amino acid sequence is: CASSGGTVQGQPQHF. The DNA reads as follows: TGTGCCAGCAGCGGAGGGACAGTTCAAGGGCAGCCCCAGCATTTT. The V and J segments used are TRBV13 and TRBJ1-5, with 7 central nucleotides matching TRBD1. Compared with germline, V lacks 5 bases and J lacks 7 bases; bases without a gene match: 11. From cysteine to phenylalanine, the CDR3 is 15 amino acids long. Only the CDR3 region is kept as DNA, spanning 45 bases read in frame from base 1. CDR1 PRHDT and CDR2 FYEKMQ were looked up in the germline V gene (reference sequence).